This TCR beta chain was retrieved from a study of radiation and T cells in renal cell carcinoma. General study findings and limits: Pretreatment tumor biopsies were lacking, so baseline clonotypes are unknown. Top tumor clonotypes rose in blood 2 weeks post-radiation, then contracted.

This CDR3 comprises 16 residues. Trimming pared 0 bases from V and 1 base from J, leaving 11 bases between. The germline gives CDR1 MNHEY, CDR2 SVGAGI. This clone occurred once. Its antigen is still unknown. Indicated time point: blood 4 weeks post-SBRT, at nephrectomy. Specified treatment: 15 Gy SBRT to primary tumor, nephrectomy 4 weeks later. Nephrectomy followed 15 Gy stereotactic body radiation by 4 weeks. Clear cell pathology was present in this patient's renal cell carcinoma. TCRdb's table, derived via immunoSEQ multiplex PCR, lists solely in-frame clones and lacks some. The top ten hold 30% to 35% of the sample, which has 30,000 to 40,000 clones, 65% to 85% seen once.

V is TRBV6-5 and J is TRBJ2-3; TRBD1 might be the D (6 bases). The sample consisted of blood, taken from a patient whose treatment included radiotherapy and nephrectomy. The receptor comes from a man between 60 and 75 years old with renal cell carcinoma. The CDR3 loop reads CASSYSNRAGTDTQYF. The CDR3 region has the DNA TGTGCCAGCAGTTACTCGAACAGGGCGGGCACAGATACGCAGTATTTT.